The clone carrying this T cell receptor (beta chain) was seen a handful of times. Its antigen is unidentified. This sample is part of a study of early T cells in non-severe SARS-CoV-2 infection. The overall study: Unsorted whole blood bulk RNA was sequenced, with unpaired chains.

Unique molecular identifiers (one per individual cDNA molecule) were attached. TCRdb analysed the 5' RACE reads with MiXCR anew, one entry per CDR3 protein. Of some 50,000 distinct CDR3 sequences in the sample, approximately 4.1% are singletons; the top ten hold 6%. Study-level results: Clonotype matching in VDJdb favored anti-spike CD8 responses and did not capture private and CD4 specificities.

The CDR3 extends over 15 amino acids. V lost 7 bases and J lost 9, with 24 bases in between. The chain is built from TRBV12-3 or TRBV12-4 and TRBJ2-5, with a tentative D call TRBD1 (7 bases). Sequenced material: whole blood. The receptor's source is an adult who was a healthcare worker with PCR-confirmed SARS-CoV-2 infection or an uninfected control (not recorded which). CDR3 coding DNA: TGTGCCAGCACCGGGACAGTGGGGGGTCGTGGGGCCCAGTACTTC. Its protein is CASTGTVGGRGAQYF.